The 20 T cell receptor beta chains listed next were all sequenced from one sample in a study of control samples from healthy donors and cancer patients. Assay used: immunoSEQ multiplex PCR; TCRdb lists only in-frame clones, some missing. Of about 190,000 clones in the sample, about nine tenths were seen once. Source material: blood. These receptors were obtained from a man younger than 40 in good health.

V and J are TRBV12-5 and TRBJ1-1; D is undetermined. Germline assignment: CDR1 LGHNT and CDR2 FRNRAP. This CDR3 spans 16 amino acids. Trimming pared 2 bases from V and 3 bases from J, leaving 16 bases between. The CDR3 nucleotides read TGTGCTAGTGGTTTGTACCCGACTCCGGGAGACACTGAAGCTTTCTTT. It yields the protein CASGLYPTPGDTEAFF.

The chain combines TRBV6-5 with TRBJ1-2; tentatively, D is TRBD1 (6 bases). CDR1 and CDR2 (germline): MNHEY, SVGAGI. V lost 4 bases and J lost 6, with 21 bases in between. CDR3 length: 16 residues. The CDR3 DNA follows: TGTGCCAGCAGTTTACCGACTACACAGGGCCTGGATGGCTACACCTTC. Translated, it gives CASSLPTTQGLDGYTF.

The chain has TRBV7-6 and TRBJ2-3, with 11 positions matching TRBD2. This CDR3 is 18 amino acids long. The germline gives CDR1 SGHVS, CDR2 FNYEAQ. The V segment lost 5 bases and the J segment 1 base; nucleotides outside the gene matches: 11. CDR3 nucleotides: TGTGCCAGCAGCCCTCTTGGGACTAGCGGTGTTGGCACAGATACGCAGTATTTT. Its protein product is CASSPLGTSGVGTDTQYF.

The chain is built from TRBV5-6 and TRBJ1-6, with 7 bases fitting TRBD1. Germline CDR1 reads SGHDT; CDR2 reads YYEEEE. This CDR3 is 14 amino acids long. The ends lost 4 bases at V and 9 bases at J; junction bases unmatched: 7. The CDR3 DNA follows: TGTGCCAGCAGCGTTGGACAGGTCGGTTCACCCCTCCACTTT. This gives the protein CASSVGQVGSPLHF.

In DNA form, the CDR3 reads TGCAGTGCTTTACTAGCGGGTGAGCAGTTCTTC. It yields the protein CSALLAGEQFF. The chain has TRBV20-1 and TRBJ2-1, with 9 bases lining up with TRBD2. This CDR3 contains 11 residues. Germline V CDR1 and CDR2: DFQATT, SNEGSKA (reference sequence). V shed 5 bases, J shed 9 bases, and the junction held 2 bases outside the gene matches.

This CDR3 is CASRDQGAGNNEQFF. In DNA form, the CDR3 reads TGTGCCAGCAGGGATCAGGGGGCTGGGAACAATGAGCAGTTCTTC. V usage is TRBV6-5 and J usage is TRBJ2-1; 8 bases agree with TRBD1. CDR3 size: 15 residues. V was pared by 6 bases and J by 5 bases, with 9 bases of the junction left unmatched. In germline, CDR1 is MNHEY, CDR2 SVGAGI.

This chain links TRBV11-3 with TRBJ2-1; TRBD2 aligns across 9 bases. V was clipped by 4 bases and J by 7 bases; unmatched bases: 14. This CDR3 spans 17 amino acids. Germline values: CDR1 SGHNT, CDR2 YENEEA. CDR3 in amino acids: CASSSPKAGGPKNEQFF. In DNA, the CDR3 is TGTGCCAGCAGCTCCCCCAAAGCGGGGGGCCCAAAAAATGAGCAGTTCTTC.

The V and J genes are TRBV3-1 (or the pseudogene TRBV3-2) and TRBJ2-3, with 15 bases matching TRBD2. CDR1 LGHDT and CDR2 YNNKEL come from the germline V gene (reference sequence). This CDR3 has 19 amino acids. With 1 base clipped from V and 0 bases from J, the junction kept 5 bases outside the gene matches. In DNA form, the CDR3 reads TGTGCCAGCAGCCAAGGGGGACTAGCGGGGGGATTTAGCACAGATACGCAGTATTTT. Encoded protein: CASSQGGLAGGFSTDTQYF.

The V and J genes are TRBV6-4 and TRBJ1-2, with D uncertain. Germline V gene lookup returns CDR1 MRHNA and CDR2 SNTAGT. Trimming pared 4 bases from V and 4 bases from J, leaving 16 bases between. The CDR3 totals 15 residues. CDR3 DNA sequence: TGTGCCAGCAGTGTAACTCCGGGGATAGGCTATGGCTACACCTTC. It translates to CASSVTPGIGYGYTF.

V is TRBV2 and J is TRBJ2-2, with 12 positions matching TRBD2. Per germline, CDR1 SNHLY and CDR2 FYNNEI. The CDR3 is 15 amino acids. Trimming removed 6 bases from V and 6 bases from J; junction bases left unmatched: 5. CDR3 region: CASRVTSGGSGELFF. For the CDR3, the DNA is TGTGCCAGCAGAGTGACTAGCGGGGGATCCGGGGAGCTGTTTTTT.

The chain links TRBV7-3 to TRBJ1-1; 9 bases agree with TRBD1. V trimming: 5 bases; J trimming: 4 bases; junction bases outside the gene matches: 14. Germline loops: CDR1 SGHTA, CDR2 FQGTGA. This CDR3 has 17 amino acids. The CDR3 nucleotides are TGTGCCAGCAGCCAAAATGGACAGGGGATGAGTGCCACTGAAGCTTTCTTT. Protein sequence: CASSQNGQGMSATEAFF.

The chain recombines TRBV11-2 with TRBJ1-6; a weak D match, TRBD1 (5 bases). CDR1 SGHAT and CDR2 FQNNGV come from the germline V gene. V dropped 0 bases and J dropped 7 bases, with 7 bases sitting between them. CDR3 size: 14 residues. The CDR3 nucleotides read TGTGCCAGCAGCTTAGAGGGGGGGAATTCACCCCTCCACTTT. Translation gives CASSLEGGNSPLHF.

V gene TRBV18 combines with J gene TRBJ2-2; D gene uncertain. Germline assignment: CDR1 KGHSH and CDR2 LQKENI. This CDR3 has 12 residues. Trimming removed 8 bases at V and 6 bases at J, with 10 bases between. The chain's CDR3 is CASQSFPGELFF. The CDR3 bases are TGTGCCAGCCAATCTTTCCCCGGGGAGCTGTTTTTT.

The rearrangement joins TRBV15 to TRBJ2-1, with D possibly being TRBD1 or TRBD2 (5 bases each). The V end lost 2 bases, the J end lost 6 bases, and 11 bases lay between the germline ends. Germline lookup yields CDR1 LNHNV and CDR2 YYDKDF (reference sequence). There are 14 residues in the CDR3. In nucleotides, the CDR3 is TGTGCCACCAGCAGACACCGGGGCGTCAATGAGCAGTTCTTC. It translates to CATSRHRGVNEQFF.

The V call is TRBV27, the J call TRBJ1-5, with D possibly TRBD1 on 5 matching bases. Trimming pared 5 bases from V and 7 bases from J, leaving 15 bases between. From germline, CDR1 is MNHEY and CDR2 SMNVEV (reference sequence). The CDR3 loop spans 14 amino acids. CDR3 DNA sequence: TGTGCCAGCAGTAGTTTGGGGCAAGGGCAGCCCCAGCATTTT. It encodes CASSSLGQGQPQHF.

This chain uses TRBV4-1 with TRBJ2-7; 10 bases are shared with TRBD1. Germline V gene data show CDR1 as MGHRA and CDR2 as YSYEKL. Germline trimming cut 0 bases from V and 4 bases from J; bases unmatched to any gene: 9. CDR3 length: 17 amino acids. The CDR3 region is CASSQDWIPGQGYEQYF. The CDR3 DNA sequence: TGCGCCAGCAGCCAAGATTGGATCCCGGGACAGGGGTACGAGCAGTACTTC.

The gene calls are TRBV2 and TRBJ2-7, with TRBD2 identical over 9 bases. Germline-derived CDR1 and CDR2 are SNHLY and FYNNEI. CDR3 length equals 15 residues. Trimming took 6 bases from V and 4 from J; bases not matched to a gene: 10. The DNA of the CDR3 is TGTGCCAGCAGAAGTCGGCTAGCGGGGCCTTACGAGCAGTACTTC. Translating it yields CASRSRLAGPYEQYF.

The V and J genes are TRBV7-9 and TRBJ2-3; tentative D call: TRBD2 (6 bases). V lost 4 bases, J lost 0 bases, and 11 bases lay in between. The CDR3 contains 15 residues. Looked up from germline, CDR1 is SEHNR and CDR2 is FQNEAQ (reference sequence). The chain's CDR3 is CASSSRLDSTDTQYF. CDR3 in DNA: TGTGCCAGCAGCTCCCGACTAGATAGCACAGATACGCAGTATTTT.

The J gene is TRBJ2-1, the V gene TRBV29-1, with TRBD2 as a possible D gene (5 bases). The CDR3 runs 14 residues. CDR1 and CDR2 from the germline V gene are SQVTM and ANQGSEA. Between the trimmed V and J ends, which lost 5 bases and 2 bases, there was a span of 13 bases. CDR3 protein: CSVRADGTYNEQFF. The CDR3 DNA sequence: TGCAGCGTTCGGGCGGACGGGACCTACAATGAGCAGTTCTTC.

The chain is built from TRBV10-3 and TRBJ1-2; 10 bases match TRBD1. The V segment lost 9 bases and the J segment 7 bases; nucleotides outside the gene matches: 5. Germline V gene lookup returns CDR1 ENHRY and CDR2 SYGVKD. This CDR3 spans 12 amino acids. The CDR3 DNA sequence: TGTGCCATAAACCGGGACAGGGGTGGCTACACCTTC. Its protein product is CAINRDRGGYTF.